Given below is one TCR beta chain in context. There is no known antigen for this receptor. This record belongs to a study of T cells expressing NK-cell markers (dated by TCRdb to about 2020). Describing the broader study: TCR beta-chain repertoires were profiled in sorted CD3+CD56+NKG2C+, CD3+CD56+NKG2C- and CD3+CD56-NKG2C+ T-cell subsets from about 8 donors. Of the eight sequenced donors, seven were found to be HCMV-seropositive and one was found to be HCMV-seronegative. The eight sequenced donors were randomly selected healthy volunteers, three men and five women. Libraries were sequenced as 2 x 150 bp reads on Illumina HiSeq 2000/2500, MiSeq or NextSeq. Broader findings and caveats from the paper: Those dominant clonotypes were again the most abundant among CD3+CD56-NKG2C+ cells in several donors, at roughly 28.3-65%. In six donors, the dominant CD3+CD56+NKG2C+ clonotypes were among the top 10 CD8+ clonotypes and accounted for about 1.0-7.0% of CD8+ T cells. Whether the expanded NKG2C-expressing T cell clones were specific for HCMV antigens was left unclear.

The CDR3 has 14 amino acids, counting the end cysteine and phenylalanine. The DNA is not on file. Taken from the germline V gene, the CDR1 and CDR2 loops are KGHDR and SFDVKD. TCRdb records Illumina HiSeq 2000 as the sequencer. TCR beta cDNA libraries were prepared using 5'RACE template switching, which introduced a universal primer site and unique molecular identifiers. cDNA synthesis was primed from the TCR beta constant segment and was followed by two successive PCR amplification steps. The paper's processing steps were these. MIGEC handled demultiplexing of the reads and grouping by UMI, while MiTCR was used to assemble and quantify clonotypes. To remove erroneous sequences, TCR cDNA sequences were retained only when supported by two or more reads. The tcR package was used for downstream repertoire analysis, with clonotypes matched between fractions based on CDR3 nucleotide sequence plus V segment. VDJmatch was used to annotate antigen specificity against VDJdb, with one amino acid substitution in CDR3 permitted. The reads were reprocessed in TCRdb, with one entry per CDR3 protein sequence and no accompanying DNA. TCRdb's processing, not the authors', yielded these V and J calls. The sample table holds about 370,000 distinct CDR3 sequences. Roughly a tenth of the sample rests with the top ten.

HCMV-specific IgG was detected in serum with a commercial ELISA kit to determine HCMV serostatus. Ficoll density gradient centrifugation was used to isolate peripheral blood mononuclear cells from blood. Recombination linked TRBV24-1 to TRBJ2-5; TCRdb indicates TRBD2, and absent DNA this call remains unverified. The receptor was derived from a woman in her forties or fifties in good health. Donor details come from another sample of the same person, matched by shared clones. Sequenced sample: blood T cells: a sorted CD56 or NKG2C T cell subset, CD4+ or CD8+ T cells, or bulk PBMC T cells (not recorded which). The encoded CDR3 is CATSDTSGEETQYF.